The 12 T cell receptor beta chains below were found in one sample sequenced in a study of tumor-infiltrating lymphocytes in primary liver carcinoma. With a constant-region primer, TCR beta cDNA was made from approximately 520 ng of total RNA. Employing slightly modified ARM-PCR, three nested multiplex PCR rounds were run, and these gave rise to the TCR beta libraries. Amplification in the first two PCR rounds was performed using TRBV1-TRBV30 forward primers and a C-beta reverse primer for around 11 cycles each. TCRdb independently ran MiXCR on the multiplex PCR reads; one entry per CDR3 protein. This sample has fewer than 200,000 distinct CDR3 sequences, with about 85% found just once. Starting material for RNA and DNA co-extraction consisted of about 19-32 mg of unsorted bulk tissue. The sample taken for sequencing was tumor tissue from primary liver carcinoma. The receptors originated from a man in his forties with primary liver carcinoma and hepatitis B virus infection.

The chain employs TRBV4-2 and TRBJ2-5; possible D gene TRBD2, 6 bases. Per germline, CDR1 LGHNA and CDR2 YNFKEQ. CDR3 length equals 18 residues. V gave up 4 bases and J gave up 5 bases, with 26 bases separating them. The CDR3 sequence is CASSLTTSRRAGPETQYF. In DNA, the CDR3 is TGTGCCAGCAGCCTAACGACTAGTAGGAGGGCCGGCCCGGAGACCCAGTACTTC.

About this clonotype: Since a much larger clone is just one base distant, this may be a read error. The chain recombines TRBV30 with TRBJ2-1; D could derive from TRBD1 or TRBD2 (6 bases each). Germline assignment: CDR1 GTSNPN and CDR2 SVGIG (reference sequence). With 7 bases removed from V and 9 bases from J, the gap between germline ends came to 25 bases. The CDR3 is 15 residues long. Written as DNA, the CDR3 is TGTGCCTTGAGCCCACCGGGGGCATATTTAGGTGAGCAGTTCTTC. Protein: CALSPPGAYLGEQFF.

A word on this clonotype: A read error may produce the germline difference seen at one junction end. The V and J genes are TRBV5-1 and TRBJ2-1, with D hard to call. Germline V gives CDR1 SGHRS, CDR2 YFSETQ. This CDR3 has 14 residues. The CDR3 DNA reads as TGTGCCAGCAGCTTGGAACTCCAATCCAATGAGCAGTTCTTC. Its translation is CASSLELQSNEQFF.

In regard to this clonotype: One end of the junction is discordant with germline, which a read error may explain. The CDR3 is CASSQWCLLTSGRVVETQYF. For the CDR3, the DNA is TGTGCCAGCAGCCAATGGTGTTTACTGACTAGCGGGAGGGTCGTAGAGACCCAGTATTTC. V gene TRBV6-6 combines with J gene TRBJ2-5, with TRBD2 matching over 14 bases. The germline V gene encodes CDR1 MNHNY and CDR2 SVGAGI (reference sequence). The length of the CDR3 is 20 residues.

For this clonotype: A junction boundary mismatches the germline segment, possibly from a read error. The chain links TRBV29-1 to TRBJ2-5; 11 nucleotides match TRBD1. The germline gives CDR1 SQVTM, CDR2 ANQGSEA. The CDR3 is 15 residues long. CDR3 amino acids: CGIEADRGRAETQYF. The CDR3 region has the DNA TGCGGCATTGAAGCGGACAGGGGGCGAGCAGAGACCCAATACTTC.

Comment on this clonotype: Germline is not matched at one junction end, which may reflect a read error. The rearrangement links TRBV6-2 or TRBV6-3 to TRBJ2-7; D gene unclear. The CDR3 has 16 amino acids. Germline assignment: CDR1 MNHEY and CDR2 SVGEGT. CDR3 amino acids: CAGSYSGQTLLLEQHF. The CDR3 DNA reads as TGTGCCGGCAGTTACTCAGGTCAGACCCTTCTCTTGGAGCAGCACTTC.

A word on this clonotype: The junction departs from the called germline gene at one end, perhaps through a read error. The chain recombines TRBV10-2 with TRBJ2-7, with D possibly being TRBD2 (6 bases). Germline V gene sequence: CDR1 WSHSY, CDR2 SAAADI. CDR3 length: 12 amino acids. CDR3 nucleotide sequence: TGCGTCAGCAGACTAGTTAGCACCGAGCAGTATTTC. Its translation is CVSRLVSTEQYF.

The rearrangement uses TRBV12-3 or TRBV12-4 and TRBJ2-1; possibly TRBD2 for D (5 bases). V gave up 8 bases and J gave up 4 bases, with 12 bases separating them. The CDR3 has 13 amino acids. The CDR3 region has the DNA TGTGCCAGCGGCCGCACGGGGTACAATGAGCAGTTCTTC. Translation gives CASGRTGYNEQFF.

V gene TRBV28 combines with J gene TRBJ2-1; 9 nucleotides line up with TRBD2. CDR1 is MDHEN, CDR2 SYDVKM, per germline. The CDR3 is 18 residues long. Losses at the gene ends were 4 bases for V and 3 bases for J; bases not matched to a gene: 13. CDR3 sequence: CASSSHSGAGGIYNEQFF. CDR3 bases: TGTGCCAGCAGTTCCCACTCGGGGGCGGGAGGGATCTACAATGAGCAGTTCTTC.

The chain carries TRBV6-1 and TRBJ2-7, with a tentative D call TRBD1 (5 bases). The V end lost 7 bases, the J end lost 6 bases, and 22 bases lay between the germline ends. CDR1 MNHNS and CDR2 SASEGT come from the germline V gene. CDR3 size: 15 residues. The CDR3 nucleotides read TGTGCCAGCATTCCGGTGACAGAGGCCCCGACCGAGCAGTACTTC. Translated, it gives CASIPVTEAPTEQYF.

The CDR3 nucleotides are TGCGCCAGCAGCCAAGAAGGGGAGATCCAATACTTC. Protein sequence: CASSQEGEIQYF. The chain is built from TRBV4-1 and TRBJ2-5; the D gene could be TRBD1 or TRBD2 (5 bases each). V was pared by 0 bases and J by 14 bases, with 13 bases between. The CDR3 consists of 12 residues. Germline lookup yields CDR1 MGHRA and CDR2 YSYEKL.

This sequence joins TRBV6-1 and TRBJ1-1, with unresolved D. Trimming removed 7 bases at V and 1 base at J, with 13 bases between. The CDR3 length is 14 residues. Germline V gene lookup returns CDR1 MNHNS and CDR2 SASEGT. CDR3 sequence (DNA): TGTGCCAGCACTATACAGAGCGGGAACACTGAAGCTTTCTTT. Protein sequence: CASTIQSGNTEAFF.